A selection of T cell receptor beta chains follows, all from one sample in a study of long-term antiretroviral therapy in people with HIV. Clones were read by immunoSEQ multiplex PCR, and TCRdb kept only the in-frame ones, dropping some. The profile covers 32,000 or so clones, with approximately 85% appearing a single time and 4.4% taken by the ten largest. Source: unsorted PBMCs, taken about 3.5 years after starting antiretroviral therapy. The receptors stem from a man aged 18-30 years with HIV. The CDR3 runs from the conserved cysteine through the conserved F or W.

J,V,CDR3
TRBJ1-2,TRBV9,CASSVGFGLHDYGYTF
TRBJ2-7,TRBV29-1,CSVGRETYEQYF
TRBJ1-5,TRBV2,CASSGPLMETGSSGSNQPQHF
TRBJ1-2,TRBV7-8,CASSMDTRSDGYTF
TRBJ1-1,TRBV29-1,CSAPGGSANTEAFF
TRBJ1-1,TRBV5-3,CARSFTGGTEAFF
TRBJ2-3,TRBV7-8,CASSLVAGATDTQYF
TRBJ1-5,TRBV27,CASSGTGISKQPQHF
TRBJ1-1,TRBV19,CASSTGAVNTEAFF
TRBJ2-5,TRBV27,CASSPRQGIETQYF
TRBJ2-7,TRBV7-9,CASRRTGGPYEQYF
TRBJ2-1,TRBV27,CASSASGGAYNEQFF
TRBJ2-7,TRBV4-3,CASSQGTFTYEQYF
TRBJ1-2,TRBV6-1,CASSWDRGPYGYTF
TRBJ1-2,TRBV19,CASIGTLRDYGYTF
TRBJ2-3,TRBV9,CASSGSGVPDTQYF
TRBJ2-7,TRBV11-1,CASSLRDRPSEQYF
TRBJ2-1,TRBV9,CASSVGPLNEQFF
TRBJ2-7,TRBV6-5,CASSPGTGYYEQYF
TRBJ1-6,TRBV6-5,CASRTTVKGSPLHF
TRBJ2-2,TRBV2,CASSEVPSGSGGELFF
TRBJ1-5,TRBV7-2,CASSIRGSNQPQHF
TRBJ2-1,TRBV27,CASSLSWQGNEQFF
TRBJ1-1,TRBV2,CASRTGQPNTEAFF
TRBJ1-2,TRBV5-1,CASSLSEGTRNGYTF
TRBJ2-5,TRBV9,CASSGGLGGGETQYF
TRBJ2-7,TRBV18,CASSPGRGGYEQYF
TRBJ2-7,TRBV28,CASSPRGAVEQYF
TRBJ1-4,TRBV27,CASSLEAGRGKLFF
TRBJ2-3,TRBV19,CASRDADTQYF
TRBJ1-1,TRBV7-9,CASRPGGTNTEAFF
TRBJ1-5,TRBV5-1,CASSLEGRTNQPQHF
TRBJ2-7,TRBV19,CASRGTGTYEQYF
TRBJ2-1,TRBV10-3,CAISGRPGLADGGNEQFF
TRBJ2-1,TRBV7-2,CASSLGGAHNEQFF
TRBJ2-7,TRBV7-9,CASSARTGEDYEQYF
TRBJ2-7,TRBV7-2,CASSKYFLGQGTYEQYF
TRBJ2-7,TRBV21-1,CASSNFLRQGCEQYF
TRBJ1-3,TRBV5-3,CARSIYGQGNFGNTIYF
TRBJ1-3,TRBV5-5,CASSLDGPLGQDSGNTIYF
TRBJ1-1,TRBV18,CASSRTGGDEAFF
TRBJ2-1,TRBV29-1,CSAGTSGGFAQFF
TRBJ2-1,TRBV27,CASSFPPGLAGNEQFF
TRBJ2-7,TRBV7-9,CASSYPRDRVHEQYF
TRBJ2-1,TRBV4-3,CASSQDYQREGRDEQFF
TRBJ2-1,TRBV5-1,CASSPGTGFYNEQFF
TRBJ1-5,TRBV15,CATSPRGRGNNQPQHF
TRBJ1-4,TRBV6-1,CASSEGATTNEKLFF
TRBJ2-1,TRBV27,CASSLEAVGYNEQFF
TRBJ1-1,TRBV6-6,CASSYPTGDTEAFF
TRBJ2-1,TRBV19,CASNEFGQYNEQFF
TRBJ2-7,TRBV9,CASSVGADTYEQYF
TRBJ2-1,TRBV9,CASSVGGLVFDEQFF